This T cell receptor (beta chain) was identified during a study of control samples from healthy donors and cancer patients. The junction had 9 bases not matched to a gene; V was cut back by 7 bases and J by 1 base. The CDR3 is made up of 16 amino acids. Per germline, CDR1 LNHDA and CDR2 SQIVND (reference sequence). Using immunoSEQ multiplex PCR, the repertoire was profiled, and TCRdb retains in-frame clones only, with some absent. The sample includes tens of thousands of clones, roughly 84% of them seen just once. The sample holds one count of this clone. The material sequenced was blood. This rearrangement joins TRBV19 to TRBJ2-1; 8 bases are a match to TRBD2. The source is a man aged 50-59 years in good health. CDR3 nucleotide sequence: TGTGCCAGTACCCCCAGCGGGAGAGTTTCCTACAATGAGCAGTTCTTC. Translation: CASTPSGRVSYNEQFF.